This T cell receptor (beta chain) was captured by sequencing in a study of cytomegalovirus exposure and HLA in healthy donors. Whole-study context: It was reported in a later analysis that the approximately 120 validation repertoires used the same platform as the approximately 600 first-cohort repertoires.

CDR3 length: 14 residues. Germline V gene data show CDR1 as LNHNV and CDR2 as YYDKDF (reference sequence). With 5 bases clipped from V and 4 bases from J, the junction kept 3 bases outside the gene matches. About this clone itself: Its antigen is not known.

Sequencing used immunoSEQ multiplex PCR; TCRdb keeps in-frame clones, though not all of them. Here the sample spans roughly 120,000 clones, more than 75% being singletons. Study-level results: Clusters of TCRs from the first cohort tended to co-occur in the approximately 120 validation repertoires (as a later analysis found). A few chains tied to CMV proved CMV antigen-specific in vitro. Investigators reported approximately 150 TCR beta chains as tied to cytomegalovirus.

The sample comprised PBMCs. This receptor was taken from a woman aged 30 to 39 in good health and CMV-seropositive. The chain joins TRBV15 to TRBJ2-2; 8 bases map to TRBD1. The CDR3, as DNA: TGTGCCACCAGCGTCCAGGGGGCCACCGGGGAGCTGTTTTTT. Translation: CATSVQGATGELFF.